This T cell receptor (beta chain) emerged from a study of a mutant IDH1 vaccine in newly diagnosed glioma (dated by TCRdb to about 2021). Some background on the complete study: In the chemotherapy-containing groups, vaccination started alongside temozolomide cycles, whereas in patients who had radiotherapy alone it started 4-6 weeks after radiotherapy. Of the 25 to 35 patients who were treated, about 60% were male and approximately 38% were female, and the mean age was about 37 years. Prior to enrollment, patients had been given standard therapy consisting of radiotherapy alone, temozolomide alone, or radiochemotherapy with temozolomide, with the combination given to most patients. Visit V12 was the week-35 safety follow-up and visit V13 was the week-47 end of study. Peripheral blood was collected at six visits: V03 (baseline), V05, V07, V10, V12 and V13. For exploratory analyses, some 24 treated patients had longitudinal TCRB deep sequencing done wherever samples were available.

The receptor library was made with the immunoSEQ multiplex PCR assay. The hsTCRB Kit was used according to the manufacturer's protocol to amplify rearranged TCR beta chain sequences. Sequencing of TCRB libraries was carried out on an Illumina MiSeq. The paper's processing steps were these. The proprietary platform of the kit vendor was used for demultiplexing, trimming and gene mapping. What TCRdb holds here is the immuneACCESS table cut down to in-frame rearrangements. Part of the clones is not present; checked against another copy, under half of the missing clones reflect an unresolved V gene, and the others are unexplained. That table is the source of V, J and clone size, and D and trimming were worked out from the DNA. For this sample there are approximately 60,000 clones; about 73% appear just once. The ten largest clones represent 4.7% of the sample. Reading the label with the study, this specimen's time point is: week 35, safety follow-up. Each vaccine dose was 300 ug of a 20-mer mutant IDH1 peptide in Montanide, given subcutaneously with topical imiquimod. Eight vaccinations were administered to patients in weeks 1, 3, 5, 7, 11, 15, 19 and 23, corresponding to visits V03 through V10. All donors had newly diagnosed IDH1-mutant astrocytomas of WHO grade 3 or 4 that showed loss of nuclear ATRX. The samples were drawn from NOA16, a multicentre, single-arm, open-label phase I trial in Germany that tested a mutant IDH1 peptide vaccine in humans for the first time. Genomic DNA for TCRB sequencing was isolated from EDTA blood with the DNeasy Blood and Tissue Kit.

V and J lose 5 bases and 0 bases, and a span of 13 bases separates them. From cysteine to phenylalanine, the CDR3 is 14 amino acids long. Only the CDR3 portion is preserved as DNA: 42 bases, with reading frame beginning at the first base. Looking up the germline V gene yields CDR1 SQVTM and CDR2 ANQGSEA. The investigation overall reported the following: According to the authors, sample limitations meant that analyses of patient blood samples could not be reproduced. No apparent relationship was observed between pseudoprogression and alterations in the top peripheral T cell clonotypes detected by TCRB sequencing. Selection of PBMC samples for TCRB deep sequencing was based on availability. Across multiple MHC alleles, vaccine-induced immune responses were seen in more than 90% of patients.

Concerning this clone itself: Its antigen remains unidentified. No base quality information exists; no much larger clone differs at one position.

Sample: PBMCs, taken from a glioma patient whose treatment included an IDH1 peptide vaccine. The rearrangement combines TRBV29-1 with TRBJ1-2, with no confident D gene call. The receptor was isolated from a man in his forties or fifties with glioma. The nucleotide sequence is given as TGCAGCGTTCAGGAGAGGGAAGCTAACTATGGCTACACCTTC. Its protein is CSVQEREANYGYTF.